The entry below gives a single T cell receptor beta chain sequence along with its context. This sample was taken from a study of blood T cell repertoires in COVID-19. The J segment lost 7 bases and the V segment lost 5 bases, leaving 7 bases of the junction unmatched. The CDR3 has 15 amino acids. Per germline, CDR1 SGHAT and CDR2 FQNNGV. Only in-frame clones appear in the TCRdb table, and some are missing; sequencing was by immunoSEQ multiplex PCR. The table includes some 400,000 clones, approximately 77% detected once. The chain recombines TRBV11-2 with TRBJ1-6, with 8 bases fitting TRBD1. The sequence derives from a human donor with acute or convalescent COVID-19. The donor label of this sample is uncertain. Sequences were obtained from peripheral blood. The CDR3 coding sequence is TGTGCCAGCAGCCCCAGGACAGGGCAGAATTCACCCCTCCACTTT. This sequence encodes CASSPRTGQNSPLHF.